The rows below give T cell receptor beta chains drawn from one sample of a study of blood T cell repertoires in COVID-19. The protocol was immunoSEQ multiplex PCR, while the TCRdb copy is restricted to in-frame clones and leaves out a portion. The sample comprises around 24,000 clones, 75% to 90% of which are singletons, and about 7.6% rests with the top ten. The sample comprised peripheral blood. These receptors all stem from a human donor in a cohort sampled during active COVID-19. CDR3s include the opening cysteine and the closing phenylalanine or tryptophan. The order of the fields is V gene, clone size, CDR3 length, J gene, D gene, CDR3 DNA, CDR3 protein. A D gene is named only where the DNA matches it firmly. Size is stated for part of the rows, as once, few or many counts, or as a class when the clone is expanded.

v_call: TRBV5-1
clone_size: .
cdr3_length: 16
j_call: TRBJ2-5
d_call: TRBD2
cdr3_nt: TGCGCCAGCAGCTTCGGACTAGCGGGGGTCGGTGAGACCCAGTACTTC
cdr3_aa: CASSFGLAGVGETQYF

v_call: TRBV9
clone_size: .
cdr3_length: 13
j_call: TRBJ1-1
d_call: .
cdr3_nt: TGTGCCAGCAGTCTAGACCCGACAGCTGAAGCTTTCTTT
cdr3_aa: CASSLDPTAEAFF

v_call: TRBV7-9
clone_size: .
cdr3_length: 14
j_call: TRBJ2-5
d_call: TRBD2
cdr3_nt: TGTGCCAGCAGCGTTAGCGGGGGGGAAGAGACCCAGTACTTC
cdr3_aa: CASSVSGGEETQYF

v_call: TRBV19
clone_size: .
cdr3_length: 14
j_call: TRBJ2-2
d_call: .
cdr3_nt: TGTGCCAGTAAGCCCTCCACGAACACCGGGGAGCTGTTTTTT
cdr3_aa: CASKPSTNTGELFF

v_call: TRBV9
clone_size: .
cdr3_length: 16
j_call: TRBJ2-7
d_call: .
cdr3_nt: TGTGCCAGCTCCCCCCGGGGGTCCGACCGACTTAGCGAGCAGTACTTC
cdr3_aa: CASSPRGSDRLSEQYF

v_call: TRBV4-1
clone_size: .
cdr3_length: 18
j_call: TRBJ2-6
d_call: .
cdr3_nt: TGCGCCAGCAGCCAAGAGGCAGTGGCCCCTTCTGGGGCCAACGTCCTGACTTTC
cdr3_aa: CASSQEAVAPSGANVLTF

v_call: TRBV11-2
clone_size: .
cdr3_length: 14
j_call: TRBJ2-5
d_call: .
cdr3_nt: TGTGCCAGCACCCCCGGAGGGTGGCAAGAGACCCAGTACTTC
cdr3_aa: CASTPGGWQETQYF

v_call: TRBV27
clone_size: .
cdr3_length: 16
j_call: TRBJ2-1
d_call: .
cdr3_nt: TGTGCCACCTTTGAAGATGGTAGGGGAACCTACAATGAGCAGTTCTTC
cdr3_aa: CATFEDGRGTYNEQFF

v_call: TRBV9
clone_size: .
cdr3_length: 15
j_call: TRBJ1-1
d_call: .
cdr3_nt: TGTGCCAGCAGCCCCCGGGTGGCAATGAACACTGAAGCTTTCTTT
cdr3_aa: CASSPRVAMNTEAFF

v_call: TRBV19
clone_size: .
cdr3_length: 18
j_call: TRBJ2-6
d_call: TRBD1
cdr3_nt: TGTGCCAGTACCTCGCCGGGACAGGTCCTCTCTGGGGCCAACGTCCTGACTTTC
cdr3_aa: CASTSPGQVLSGANVLTF

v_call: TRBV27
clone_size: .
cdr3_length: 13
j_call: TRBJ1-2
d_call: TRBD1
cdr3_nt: TGTGCCAGCAGTCTACAGGGGGTTAGAGGCTACACCTTC
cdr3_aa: CASSLQGVRGYTF

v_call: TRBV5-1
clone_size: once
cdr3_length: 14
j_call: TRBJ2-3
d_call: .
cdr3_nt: TGCGCCAGTTTCCTCGGGGGGCTCACAGATACGCAGTATTTT
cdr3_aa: CASFLGGLTDTQYF

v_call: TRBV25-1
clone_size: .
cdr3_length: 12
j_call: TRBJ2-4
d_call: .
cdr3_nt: TGTGCCAGCAGTGAACAGGGGAACATTCAGTACTTC
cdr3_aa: CASSEQGNIQYF

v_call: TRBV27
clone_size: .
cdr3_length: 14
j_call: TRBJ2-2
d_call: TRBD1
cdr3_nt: TGTGCCAGCAATTCTAACAGGGGTACCGGGGAGCTGTTTTTT
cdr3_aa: CASNSNRGTGELFF

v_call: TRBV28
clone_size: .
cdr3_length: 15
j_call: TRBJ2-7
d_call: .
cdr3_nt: TGTGCCAGCAGCACCCCGGGGAGGCAATACTACGAGCAGTACTTC
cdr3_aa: CASSTPGRQYYEQYF

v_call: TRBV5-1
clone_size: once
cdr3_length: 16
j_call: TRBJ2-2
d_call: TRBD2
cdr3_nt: TGCGCCAGCAGCTTCCTAGCGGGAGCGAACACCGGGGAGCTGTTTTTT
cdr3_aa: CASSFLAGANTGELFF

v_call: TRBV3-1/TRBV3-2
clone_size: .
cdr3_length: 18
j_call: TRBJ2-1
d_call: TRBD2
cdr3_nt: TGTGCCAGCAGCCTAGGACTAGCGGGGGCCAACTCCTACAATGAGCAGTTCTTC
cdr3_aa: CASSLGLAGANSYNEQFF

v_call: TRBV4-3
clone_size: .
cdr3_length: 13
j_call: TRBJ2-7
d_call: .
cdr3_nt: TGCGCCAGCAGCCGTAACCTAGGATACGAGCAGTACTTC
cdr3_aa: CASSRNLGYEQYF

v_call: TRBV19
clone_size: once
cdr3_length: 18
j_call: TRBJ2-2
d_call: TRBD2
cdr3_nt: TGTGCCAGTAGTTTCTCTAGCGGGGGTTCTTCCGACACCGGGGAGCTGTTTTTT
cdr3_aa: CASSFSSGGSSDTGELFF

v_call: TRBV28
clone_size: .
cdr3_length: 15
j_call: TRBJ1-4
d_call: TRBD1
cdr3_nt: TGTGCCAGCAGCTCGCCGGGACAGGGGGGTGAAAAACTGTTTTTT
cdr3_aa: CASSSPGQGGEKLFF

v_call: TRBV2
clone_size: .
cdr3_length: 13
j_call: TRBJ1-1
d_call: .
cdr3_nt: TGTGCCAGCAGAGTCCAGGTGAACACTGAAGCTTTCTTT
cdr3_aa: CASRVQVNTEAFF

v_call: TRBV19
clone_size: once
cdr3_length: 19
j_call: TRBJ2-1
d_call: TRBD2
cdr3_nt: TGTGCCAGTAGTATAGGAAGAGCGGGAGGATTTTTGGCCTACAATGAGCAGTTCTTC
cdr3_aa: CASSIGRAGGFLAYNEQFF

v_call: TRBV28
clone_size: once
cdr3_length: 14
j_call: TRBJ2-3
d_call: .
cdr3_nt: TGTGCCAGCAGTTCGGGACTTCACACAGATACGCAGTATTTT
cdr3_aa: CASSSGLHTDTQYF

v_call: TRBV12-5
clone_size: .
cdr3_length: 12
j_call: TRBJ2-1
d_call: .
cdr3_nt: TGTGCTAGTGGTTTTAGTCGTAATGAGCAGTTCTTC
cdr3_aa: CASGFSRNEQFF

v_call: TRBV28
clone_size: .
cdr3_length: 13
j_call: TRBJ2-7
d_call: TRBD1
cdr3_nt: TGTGCCAGCAGTTGGACAGGGCGATACGAGCAGTACTTC
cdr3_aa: CASSWTGRYEQYF

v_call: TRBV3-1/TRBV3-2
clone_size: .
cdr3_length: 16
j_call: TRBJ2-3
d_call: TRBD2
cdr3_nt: TGTGCCAGCAGCCGAAGCGGGAACCAAGGAAGGGATACGCAGTATTTT
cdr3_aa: CASSRSGNQGRDTQYF

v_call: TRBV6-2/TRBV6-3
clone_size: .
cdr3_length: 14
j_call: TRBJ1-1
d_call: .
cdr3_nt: TGTGCCAGCAGTTACTTTGAGAAGAACACTGAAGCTTTCTTT
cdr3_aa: CASSYFEKNTEAFF

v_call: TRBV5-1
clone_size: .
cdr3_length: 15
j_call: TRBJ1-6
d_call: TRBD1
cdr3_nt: TGCGCCAGCAGCGCCACACAGGGGAATGGTTCACCCCTCCACTTT
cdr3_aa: CASSATQGNGSPLHF

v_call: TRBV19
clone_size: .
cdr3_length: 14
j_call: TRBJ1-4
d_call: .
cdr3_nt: TGTGCCAGTAGTATGGACAGTTATAATGAAAAACTGTTTTTT
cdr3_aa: CASSMDSYNEKLFF

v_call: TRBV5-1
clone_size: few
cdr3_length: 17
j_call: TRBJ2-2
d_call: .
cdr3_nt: TGCGCCAGCAGCTTGGGGCCCGAAATCTCATTGACCGGGGAGCTGTTTTTT
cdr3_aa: CASSLGPEISLTGELFF

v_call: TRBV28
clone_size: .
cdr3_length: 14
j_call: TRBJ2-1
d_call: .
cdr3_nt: TGTGCCAGCAGTCTCGCGGCACCCTACAATGAGCAGTTCTTC
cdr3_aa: CASSLAAPYNEQFF

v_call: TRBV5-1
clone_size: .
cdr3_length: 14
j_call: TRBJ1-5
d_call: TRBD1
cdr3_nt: TGCGCCAGCAGCGCGGACAGGGCCGACGGACCCCAGCATTTT
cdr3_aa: CASSADRADGPQHF

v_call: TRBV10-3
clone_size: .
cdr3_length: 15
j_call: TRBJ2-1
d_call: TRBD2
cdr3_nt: TGTGCCATCAGGACAGGGGTAGCGGGGGGGAATGAGCAGTTCTTC
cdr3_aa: CAIRTGVAGGNEQFF

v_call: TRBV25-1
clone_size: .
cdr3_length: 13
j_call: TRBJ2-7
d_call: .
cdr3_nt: TGTGCCAGCAGTGAAGGGGCAGCCTACGAGCAGTACTTC
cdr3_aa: CASSEGAAYEQYF

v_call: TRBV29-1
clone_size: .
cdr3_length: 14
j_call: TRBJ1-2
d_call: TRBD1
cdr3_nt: TGCAGCGTTGAAAGGGACAGGGGAAACTATGGCTACACCTTC
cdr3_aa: CSVERDRGNYGYTF

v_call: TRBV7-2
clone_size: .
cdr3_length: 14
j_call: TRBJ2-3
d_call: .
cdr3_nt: TGTGCCAGCAGCTTACGGGTTGGCACAGATACGCAGTATTTT
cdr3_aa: CASSLRVGTDTQYF

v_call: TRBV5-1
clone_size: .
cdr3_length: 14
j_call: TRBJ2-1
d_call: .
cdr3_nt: TGCGCCAGCAGCGTCACGGGACTGTACAATGAGCAGTTCTTC
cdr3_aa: CASSVTGLYNEQFF

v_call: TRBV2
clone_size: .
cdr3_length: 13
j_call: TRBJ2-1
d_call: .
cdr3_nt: TGTGCCAGCAAGGAGGACCGGCCGGGTGAGCAGTTCTTC
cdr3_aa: CASKEDRPGEQFF

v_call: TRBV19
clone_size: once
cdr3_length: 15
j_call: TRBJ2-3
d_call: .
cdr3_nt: TGTGCCAGTAGTATCTCCCGACTACCCACAGATACGCAGTATTTT
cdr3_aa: CASSISRLPTDTQYF

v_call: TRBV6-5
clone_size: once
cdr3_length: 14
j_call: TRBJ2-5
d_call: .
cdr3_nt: TGTGCCAGCAGACCCGGACAGACTCGGGAGACCCAGTACTTC
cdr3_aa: CASRPGQTRETQYF

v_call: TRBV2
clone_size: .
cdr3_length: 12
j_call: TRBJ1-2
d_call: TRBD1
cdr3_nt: TGTGCCAGCATGGACAGGGGTCTTGGCTACACCTTC
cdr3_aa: CASMDRGLGYTF

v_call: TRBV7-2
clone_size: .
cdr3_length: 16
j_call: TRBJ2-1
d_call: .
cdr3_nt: TGTGCCAGCAGCTTTTTGAGAGGGAGTTCCTACAATGAGCAGTTCTTC
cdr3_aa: CASSFLRGSSYNEQFF

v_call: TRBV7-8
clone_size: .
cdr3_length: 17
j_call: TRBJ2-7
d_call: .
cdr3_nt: TGTGCCAGCAGCTTAGTTGGGGTCCAGCGGCGACCCTACGAGCAGTACTTC
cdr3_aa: CASSLVGVQRRPYEQYF